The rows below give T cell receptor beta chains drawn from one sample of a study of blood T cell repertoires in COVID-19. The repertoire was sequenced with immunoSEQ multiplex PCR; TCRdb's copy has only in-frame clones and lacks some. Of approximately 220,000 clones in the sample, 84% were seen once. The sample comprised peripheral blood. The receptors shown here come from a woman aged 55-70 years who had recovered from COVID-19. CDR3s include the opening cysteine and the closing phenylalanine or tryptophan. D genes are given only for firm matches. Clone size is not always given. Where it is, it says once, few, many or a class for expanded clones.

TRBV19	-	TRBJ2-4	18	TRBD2	CASRGLAGSHLAKNIQYF	TGTGCCAGCCGGGGACTAGCGGGGAGCCACTTAGCCAAAAACATTCAGTACTTC
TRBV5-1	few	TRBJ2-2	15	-	CASSLARRNTGELFF	TGCGCCAGCAGCTTGGCCCGCAGAAACACCGGGGAGCTGTTTTTT
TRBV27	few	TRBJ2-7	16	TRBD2	CASSSGLAGALYEQYF	TGTGCCAGCAGTTCGGGACTAGCGGGGGCCTTATACGAGCAGTACTTC
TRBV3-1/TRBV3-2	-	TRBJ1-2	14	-	CASSQGGRTYGYTF	TGTGCCAGCAGCCAAGGGGGGCGCACCTATGGCTACACCTTC
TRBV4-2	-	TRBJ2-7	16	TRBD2	CASSQDPGTNSYEQYF	TGTGCCAGCAGCCAAGACCCCGGGACTAACTCCTACGAGCAGTACTTC
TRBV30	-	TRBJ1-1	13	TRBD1	CAWSKHRGQVAFF	TGTGCCTGGAGTAAACACAGGGGGCAGGTGGCTTTCTTT
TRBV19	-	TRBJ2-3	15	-	CASSSEGGPADTQYF	TGTGCCAGTAGCAGTGAGGGGGGGCCGGCAGATACGCAGTATTTT
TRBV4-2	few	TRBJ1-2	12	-	CASSPPGGAYTF	TGTGCCAGCAGCCCTCCCGGGGGAGCCTACACCTTC
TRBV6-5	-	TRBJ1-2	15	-	CASSYGTGRNYGYTF	TGTGCCAGCAGTTACGGAACAGGGAGAAACTATGGCTACACCTTC
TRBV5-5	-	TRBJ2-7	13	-	CASSSGLAYEQYF	TGTGCCAGCAGCTCAGGGCTAGCCTACGAGCAGTACTTC
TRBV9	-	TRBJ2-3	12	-	CASSEGVGTQYF	TGTGCCAGCAGCGAAGGGGTCGGTACGCAGTATTTT
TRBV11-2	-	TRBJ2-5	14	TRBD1	CASSAHRGKETQYF	TGTGCCAGCAGCGCGCACAGGGGAAAAGAGACCCAGTACTTC
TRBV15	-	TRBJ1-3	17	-	CATSRAQGQSSGNTIYF	TGTGCCACCAGCAGAGCTCAGGGTCAATCGTCTGGAAACACCATATATTTT
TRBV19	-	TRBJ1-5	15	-	CASSTQGPFNQPQHF	TGTGCCAGTAGTACACAGGGTCCGTTCAATCAGCCCCAGCATTTT
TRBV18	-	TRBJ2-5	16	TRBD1	CASSPPFRTGVETQYF	TGTGCCAGCTCACCACCGTTTAGGACAGGGGTGGAGACCCAGTACTTC